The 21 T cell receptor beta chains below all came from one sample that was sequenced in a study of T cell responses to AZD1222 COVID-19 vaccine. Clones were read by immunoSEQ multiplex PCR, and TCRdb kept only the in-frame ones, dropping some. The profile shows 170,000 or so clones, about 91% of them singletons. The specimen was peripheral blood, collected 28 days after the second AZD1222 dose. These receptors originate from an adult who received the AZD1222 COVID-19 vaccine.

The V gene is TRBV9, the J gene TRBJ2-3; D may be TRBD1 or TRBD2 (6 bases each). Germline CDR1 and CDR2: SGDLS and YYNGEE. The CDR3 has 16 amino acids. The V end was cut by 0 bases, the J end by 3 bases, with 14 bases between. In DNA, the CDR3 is TGTGCCAGCAGCGTAGCTCTCCCGGGGGCTACAGATACGCAGTATTTT. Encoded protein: CASSVALPGATDTQYF. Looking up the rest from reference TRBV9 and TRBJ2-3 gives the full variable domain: DSGVTQTPKHLITATGQRVTLRCSPRSGDLSVYWYQQSLDQGLQFLIQYYNGEERAKGNILERFSAQQFPDLHSELNLSSLELGDSALYFCASSVALPGATDTQYFGPGTRLTVL.

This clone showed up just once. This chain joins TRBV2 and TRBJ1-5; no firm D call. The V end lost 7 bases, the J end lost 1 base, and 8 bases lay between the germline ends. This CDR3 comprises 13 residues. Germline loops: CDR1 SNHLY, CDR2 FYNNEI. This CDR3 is CASMSESNQPQHF. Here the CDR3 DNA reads TGTGCCAGCATGAGCGAAAGCAATCAGCCCCAGCATTTT.

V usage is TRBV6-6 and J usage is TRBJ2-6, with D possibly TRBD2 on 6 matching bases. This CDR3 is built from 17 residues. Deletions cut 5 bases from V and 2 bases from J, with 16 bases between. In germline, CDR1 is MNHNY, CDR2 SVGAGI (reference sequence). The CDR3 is CASSPPRRGAGANVLTF. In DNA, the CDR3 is TGTGCCAGCAGTCCTCCGCGGAGGGGAGCTGGGGCCAACGTCCTGACTTTC.

The CDR3 nucleotides are TGTGCCAGTAGTACCCGTCAGGGGTGGAGCACTGAAGCTTTCTTT. Translating gives CASSTRQGWSTEAFF. The chain carries TRBV19 and TRBJ1-1, with D tentatively TRBD1 (6 bases). Looked up from germline, CDR1 is LNHDA and CDR2 is SQIVND (reference sequence). Trimming removed 4 bases from V and 4 bases from J, with 16 bases in between. The CDR3 covers 15 residues.

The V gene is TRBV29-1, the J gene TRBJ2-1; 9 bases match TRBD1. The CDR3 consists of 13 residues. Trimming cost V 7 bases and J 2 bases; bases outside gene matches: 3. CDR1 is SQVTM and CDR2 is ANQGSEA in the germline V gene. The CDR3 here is CSAGQGPYNEQFF. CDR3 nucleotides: TGCAGCGCTGGACAGGGGCCCTACAATGAGCAGTTCTTC.

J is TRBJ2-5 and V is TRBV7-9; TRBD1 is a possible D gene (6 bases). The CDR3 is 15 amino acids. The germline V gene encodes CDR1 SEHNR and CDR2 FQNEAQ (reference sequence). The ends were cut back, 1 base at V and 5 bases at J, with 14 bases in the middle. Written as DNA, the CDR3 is TGTGCCAGCAGCTTAGGGGGCAGGGGTCTTGAGACCCAGTACTTC. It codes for CASSLGGRGLETQYF.

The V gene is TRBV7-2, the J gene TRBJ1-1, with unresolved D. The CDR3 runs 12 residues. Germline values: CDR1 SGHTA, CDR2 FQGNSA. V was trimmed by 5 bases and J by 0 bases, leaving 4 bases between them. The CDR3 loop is CASSHMNTEAFF. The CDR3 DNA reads TGTGCCAGCAGCCACATGAACACTGAAGCTTTCTTT.

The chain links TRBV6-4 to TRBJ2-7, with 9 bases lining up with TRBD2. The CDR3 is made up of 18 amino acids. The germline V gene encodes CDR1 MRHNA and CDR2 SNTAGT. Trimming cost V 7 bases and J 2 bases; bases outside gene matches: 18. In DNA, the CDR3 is TGTGCCAGCAAACTAGCGGGCGCGAAAGAAATCGATCCCTACGAGCAGTACTTC. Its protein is CASKLAGAKEIDPYEQYF.

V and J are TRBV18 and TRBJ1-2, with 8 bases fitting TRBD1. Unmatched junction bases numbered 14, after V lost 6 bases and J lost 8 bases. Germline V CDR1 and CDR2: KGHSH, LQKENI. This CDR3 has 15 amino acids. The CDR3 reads CASSIEGQGRRGYTF. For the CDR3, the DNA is TGTGCCAGCTCTATAGAAGGACAGGGACGTCGGGGCTACACCTTC.

CDR3 DNA sequence: TGTGCCAGCAGTTTGTCCGGGGTTGAAAAACTGTTTTTT. It is translated as CASSLSGVEKLFF. V is TRBV12-3 or TRBV12-4 and J is TRBJ1-4; the D is unclear. The CDR3 runs to 13 residues. V was clipped by 3 bases and J by 7 bases, with 9 bases between them.

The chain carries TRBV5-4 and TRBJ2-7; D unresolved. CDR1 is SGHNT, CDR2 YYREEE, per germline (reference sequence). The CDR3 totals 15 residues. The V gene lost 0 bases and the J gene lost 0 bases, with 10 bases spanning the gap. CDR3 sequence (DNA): TGTGCCAGCAGCTTGGCGGGCGGCAGCTCCTACGAGCAGTACTTC. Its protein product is CASSLAGGSSYEQYF. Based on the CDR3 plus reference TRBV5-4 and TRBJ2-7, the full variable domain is ETGVTQSPTHLIKTRGQQVTLRCSSQSGHNTVSWYQQALGQGPQFIFQYYREEENGRGNFPPRFSGLQFPNYSSELNVNALELDDSALYLCASSLAGGSSYEQYFGPGTRLTVT.

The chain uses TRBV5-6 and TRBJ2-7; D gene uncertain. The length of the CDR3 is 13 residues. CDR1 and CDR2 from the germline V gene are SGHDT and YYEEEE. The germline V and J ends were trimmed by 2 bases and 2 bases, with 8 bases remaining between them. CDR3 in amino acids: CASSLSITYEQYF. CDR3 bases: TGTGCCAGCAGCTTATCTATAACCTACGAGCAGTACTTC.

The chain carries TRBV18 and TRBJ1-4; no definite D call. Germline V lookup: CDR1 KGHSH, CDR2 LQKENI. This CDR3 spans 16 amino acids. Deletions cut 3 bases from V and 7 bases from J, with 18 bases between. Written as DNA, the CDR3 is TGTGCCAGCTCACCCTTGGGCCTTACCTCTATTGAAAAACTGTTTTTT. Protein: CASSPLGLTSIEKLFF.

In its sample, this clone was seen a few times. CDR3 bases: TGTGCCAGCAGCCAAGATATGGGGGAGACCTATGGCTACACCTTC. The encoded protein is CASSQDMGETYGYTF. The V call is TRBV14, the J call TRBJ1-2, with D perhaps matching TRBD1 (5 bases). Trimming stripped 0 bases from V and 4 bases from J, with 12 bases between. Germline-derived CDR1 and CDR2 are SGHDN and FVKESK. CDR3 length equals 15 residues.

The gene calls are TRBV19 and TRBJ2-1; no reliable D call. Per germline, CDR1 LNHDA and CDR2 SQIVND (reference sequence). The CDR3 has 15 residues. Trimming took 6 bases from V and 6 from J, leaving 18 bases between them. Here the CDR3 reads CASRHTATASNEQFF. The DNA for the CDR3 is TGTGCCAGTAGACACACAGCAACAGCGTCCAATGAGCAGTTCTTC.

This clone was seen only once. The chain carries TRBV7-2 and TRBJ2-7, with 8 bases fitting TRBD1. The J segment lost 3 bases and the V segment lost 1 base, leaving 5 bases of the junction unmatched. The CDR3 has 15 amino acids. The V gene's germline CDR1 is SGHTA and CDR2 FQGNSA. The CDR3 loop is CASSLDGQGIYEQYF. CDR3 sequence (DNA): TGTGCCAGCAGCTTAGATGGACAGGGAATCTACGAGCAGTACTTC. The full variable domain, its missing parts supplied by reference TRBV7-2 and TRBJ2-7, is GAGVSQSPSNKVTEKGKDVELRCDPISGHTALYWYRQSLGQGLEFLIYFQGNSAPDKSGLPSDRFSAERTGGSVSTLTIQRTQQEDSAVYLCASSLDGQGIYEQYFGPGTRLTVT.

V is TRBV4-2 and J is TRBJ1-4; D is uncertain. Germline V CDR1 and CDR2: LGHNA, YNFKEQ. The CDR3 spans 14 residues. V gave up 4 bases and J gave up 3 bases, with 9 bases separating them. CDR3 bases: TGTGCCAGCAGCCCGAGGGTGGCTAATGAAAAACTGTTTTTT. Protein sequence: CASSPRVANEKLFF.

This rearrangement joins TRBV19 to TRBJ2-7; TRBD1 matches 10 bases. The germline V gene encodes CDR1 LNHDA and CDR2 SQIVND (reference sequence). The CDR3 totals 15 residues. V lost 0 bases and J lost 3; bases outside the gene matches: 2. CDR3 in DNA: TGTGCCAGTAGTATAGAGGGACAGGGGAACTACGAGCAGTACTTC. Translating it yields CASSIEGQGNYEQYF.

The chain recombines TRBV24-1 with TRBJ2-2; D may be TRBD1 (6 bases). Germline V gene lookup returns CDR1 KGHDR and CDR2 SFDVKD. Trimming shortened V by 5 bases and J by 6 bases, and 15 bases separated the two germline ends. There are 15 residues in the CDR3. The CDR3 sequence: CATSVGTSPPGELFF. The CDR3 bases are TGTGCCACCAGTGTTGGGACAAGTCCCCCCGGGGAGCTGTTTTTT.

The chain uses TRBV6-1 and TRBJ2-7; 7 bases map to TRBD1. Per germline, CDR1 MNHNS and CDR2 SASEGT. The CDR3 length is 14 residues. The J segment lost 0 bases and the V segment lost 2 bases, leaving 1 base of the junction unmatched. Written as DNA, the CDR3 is TGTGCCAGCAGTGAAACAGGGGACTCCTACGAGCAGTACTTC. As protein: CASSETGDSYEQYF.

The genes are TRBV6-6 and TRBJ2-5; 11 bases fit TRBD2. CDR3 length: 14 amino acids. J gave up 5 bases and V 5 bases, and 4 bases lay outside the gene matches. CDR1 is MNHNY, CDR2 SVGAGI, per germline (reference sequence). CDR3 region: CASSIAGGQETQYF. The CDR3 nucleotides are TGTGCCAGCAGTATAGCGGGGGGGCAGGAGACCCAGTACTTC.